These 32 T cell receptor beta chains share one sample of origin, sequenced in a study of CD8+ T cells in alopecia areata. Treatment denoted: oral pan-JAK inhibitor, 5-10 mg twice daily. RNA, once extracted, was reverse transcribed into cDNA for use as the sequencing template. Only in-frame clones appear in the TCRdb table, and some are missing; sequencing was by immunoSEQ multiplex PCR. The profile shows roughly 120,000 clones, 55% to 60% of them singletons. This sample comprised CD4+ T cells sorted from blood, obtained at week 24, from a patient treated with tofacitinib. These receptors were taken from a human donor with alopecia areata.

V is TRBV5-4 and J is TRBJ2-5, with TRBD1 matching over 8 bases. Germline-derived CDR1 and CDR2 are SGHNT and YYREEE (reference sequence). The CDR3 is 15 residues long. V lost 4 bases, J lost 4 bases, and 9 bases stayed unmatched. The CDR3 DNA reads as TGTGCCAGCAGCAGAGGACAGGGAAGGGGAGAGACCCAGTACTTC. Translated, it gives CASSRGQGRGETQYF.

A few counts support this clone. The rearrangement links TRBV5-1 to TRBJ1-4; D is possibly TRBD1 (6 bases). CDR1 SGHRS and CDR2 YFSETQ come from the germline V gene. V lost 4 bases and J 8 bases, leaving 12 bases between the germline ends. CDR3 size: 13 residues. CDR3 bases: TGCGCCAGCAGCAAGGACGGGGGCGAAAAACTGTTTTTT. It yields the protein CASSKDGGEKLFF.

The chain is built from TRBV27 and TRBJ2-3; 11 bases fit TRBD2. Germline-derived CDR1 and CDR2 are MNHEY and SMNVEV (reference sequence). This CDR3 is built from 13 residues. J was trimmed by 10 bases and V by 6 bases; bases with no gene match: 6. Here the CDR3 reads CASSMISGGAQYF. CDR3 DNA sequence: TGTGCCAGCAGCATGATTAGCGGGGGGGCGCAGTATTTT.

The chain employs TRBV5-1 and TRBJ2-7; D call uncertain. CDR1 SGHRS and CDR2 YFSETQ come from the germline V gene. Trimming took 1 base from V and 2 from J, leaving 7 bases between them. This CDR3 spans 13 amino acids. The CDR3 protein is CASSLWRTYEQYF. In nucleotides, the CDR3 is TGCGCCAGCAGCTTGTGGCGGACCTACGAGCAGTACTTC.

The chain carries TRBV19 and TRBJ1-1; tentative D call: TRBD1 (5 bases). The length of the CDR3 is 14 residues. Germline V gives CDR1 LNHDA, CDR2 SQIVND (reference sequence). V was pared by 10 bases and J by 1 base, with 16 bases between. The CDR3 DNA reads as TGTGCCACCCGCCAAGAGGGGAGGAACACTGAAGCTTTCTTT. This sequence encodes CATRQEGRNTEAFF.

The gene calls are TRBV11-2 and TRBJ2-7; no reliable D call. The CDR3 totals 14 residues. Trimming left V 0 bases short and J 2 bases short, with 8 bases between. The germline V gene has CDR1 SGHAT and CDR2 FQNNGV. The CDR3: CASSLEQVTYEQYF. The CDR3 coding sequence is TGTGCCAGCAGCTTAGAGCAGGTAACCTACGAGCAGTACTTC.

J is TRBJ2-5 and V is TRBV18; D uncertain. Germline loops: CDR1 KGHSH, CDR2 LQKENI. CDR3 length: 12 residues. The ends were cut back, 4 bases at V and 5 bases at J, with 8 bases in the middle. DNA for the CDR3: TGTGCCAGCTCACGAGCGACTGAGACCCAGTACTTC. Translation gives CASSRATETQYF.

V usage is TRBV11-2 and J usage is TRBJ2-1, with D perhaps TRBD1 (6 bases). Germline lookup yields CDR1 SGHAT and CDR2 FQNNGV. V shed 5 bases and J shed 15 bases, with 17 bases lying between them. This CDR3 is built from 12 residues. The CDR3, as DNA: TGTGCCAGCAGCGCACAGGGAAAGTTTGTGTTCTTC. Its translation: CASSAQGKFVFF.

This clone occurred a few times. The chain carries TRBV7-9 and TRBJ2-3; 12 positions agree with TRBD2. J lost 6 bases, V lost 2 bases, and 3 bases had no gene match. In germline, CDR1 is SEHNR, CDR2 FQNEAQ (reference sequence). The CDR3 has 15 residues. CDR3 in amino acids: CASSLTGTSGDTQYF. Written as DNA, the CDR3 is TGTGCCAGCAGCTTAACGGGGACTAGCGGGGATACGCAGTATTTT.

Only one count was recorded for this clone. This sequence joins TRBV6-5 and TRBJ1-1; no clear D. This CDR3 has 12 amino acids. Germline-derived CDR1 and CDR2 are MNHEY and SVGAGI. V lost 2 bases to trimming and J lost 5 bases, with 6 bases between them. The CDR3 spells CASSYGETEAFF. CDR3 DNA sequence: TGTGCCAGCAGTTACGGTGAGACTGAAGCTTTCTTT.

This clone was counted between two and nine times. This chain links TRBV7-2 with TRBJ1-4; no reliable D call. The CDR3 sequence is 16 residues long. Per germline, CDR1 SGHTA and CDR2 FQGNSA. V dropped 0 bases and J dropped 7 bases, with 15 bases sitting between them. The CDR3 reads CASSLAGSRSGEKLFF. CDR3 nucleotides: TGTGCCAGCAGCTTAGCAGGGTCTCGTTCGGGTGAAAAACTGTTTTTT.

The chain joins TRBV29-1 to TRBJ2-1; 13 bases fit TRBD2. The CDR3 spans 17 residues. V shed 6 bases, J shed 7 bases, and the junction held 15 bases outside the gene matches. From germline, CDR1 is SQVTM and CDR2 ANQGSEA. CDR3 loop: CSVRTGTSGDPGNEQFF. As DNA, the CDR3 is TGCAGCGTACGAACCGGGACTAGCGGGGATCCGGGGAATGAGCAGTTCTTC.

This chain uses TRBV29-1 with TRBJ2-3; D is possibly TRBD2 (5 bases). The CDR3 runs 14 residues. Between the trimmed V and J ends, which lost 4 bases and 1 base, there was a span of 12 bases. Germline assignment: CDR1 SQVTM and CDR2 ANQGSEA. The CDR3 loop is CSVGSSSGTDTQYF. The CDR3 region has the DNA TGCAGCGTTGGATCTAGTAGCGGCACAGATACGCAGTATTTT.

The sample holds one count of this clone. The V call is TRBV7-9, the J call TRBJ2-5; 7 bases agree with TRBD1. V trimming: 5 bases; J trimming: 1 base; junction bases outside the gene matches: 1. Germline loops: CDR1 SEHNR, CDR2 FQNEAQ (reference sequence). The CDR3 totals 13 residues. This chain's CDR3 is CASSNRGQETQYF. The CDR3 nucleotides are TGTGCCAGCAGCAACAGGGGCCAAGAGACCCAGTACTTC.

This clone has just a few counts. The rearrangement links TRBV5-1 to TRBJ2-7; 9 bases match TRBD2. This CDR3 has 14 amino acids. The germline gives CDR1 SGHRS, CDR2 YFSETQ. Unmatched junction bases numbered 12, after V lost 7 bases and J lost 7 bases. The CDR3: CASARSSGEQEQYF. The CDR3 nucleotides are TGCGCCAGCGCGCGGTCTAGCGGGGAACAAGAGCAGTACTTC.

The chain joins TRBV18 to TRBJ1-1; TRBD1 matches at 9 bases. Germline lookup yields CDR1 KGHSH and CDR2 LQKENI. CDR3 length: 13 amino acids. V lost 4 bases to trimming and J lost 10 bases; unmatched junction nucleotides: 7. CDR3 amino acids: CASSQGTGMGAFF. CDR3 coding DNA: TGTGCCAGCTCACAAGGGACAGGGATGGGAGCTTTCTTT.

This chain connects TRBV10-2 to TRBJ2-1; the D is unclear. Trimming shortened V by 2 bases and J by 9 bases, and 17 bases separated the two germline ends. Germline V lookup: CDR1 WSHSY, CDR2 SAAADI. This CDR3 is 15 amino acids long. The CDR3 region is CASSEPGSRGREQFF. Written as DNA, the CDR3 is TGCGCCAGCAGTGAGCCCGGGTCCCGAGGCCGTGAGCAGTTCTTC.

Only a few counts were recorded for this clone. The rearrangement links TRBV19 to TRBJ2-5; D remains ambiguous. The ends were cut back, 5 bases at V and 4 bases at J, with 20 bases in the middle. This CDR3 has 16 amino acids. CDR1 is LNHDA and CDR2 is SQIVND in the germline V gene (reference sequence). The chain's CDR3 is CASSSPRRGTRETQYF. The CDR3 DNA sequence: TGTGCCAGTAGTTCCCCGAGGCGCGGAACAAGAGAGACCCAGTACTTC.

The chain has TRBV11-2 and TRBJ2-7, with 7 bases lining up with TRBD2. Germline CDR1 reads SGHAT; CDR2 reads FQNNGV. The CDR3 totals 16 residues. Germline trimming cut 0 bases from V and 1 base from J; bases unmatched to any gene: 6. This CDR3 reads CASSLDVQRGSYEQYF. The CDR3 bases are TGTGCCAGCAGCTTAGATGTCCAGCGGGGTTCCTACGAGCAGTACTTC.

This clone occurred a few times. The chain carries TRBV14 and TRBJ2-3; unclear D gene. V gave up 4 bases and J gave up 6 bases, with 17 bases separating them. The CDR3 is 15 amino acids. The V gene's germline CDR1 is SGHDN and CDR2 FVKESK. The CDR3: CASSPRVFGRDTQYF. DNA for the CDR3: TGTGCCAGCAGCCCCCGAGTCTTCGGACGGGATACGCAGTATTTT.

This clone was seen once. The chain uses TRBV6-1 and TRBJ2-1, with D maybe TRBD1 (6 bases). The germline V gene encodes CDR1 MNHNS and CDR2 SASEGT. This CDR3 is 12 amino acids long. The V and J ends lost 7 bases and 4 bases respectively, with 8 bases between them. The CDR3 DNA reads TGTGCCAGCATACAGGGATACAATGAGCAGTTCTTC. Protein: CASIQGYNEQFF.

This sequence joins TRBV4-3 and TRBJ2-5; weak D call: TRBD2 (5 bases). The germline V and J ends were trimmed by 0 bases and 4 bases, with 9 bases remaining between them. The CDR3 extends over 14 amino acids. Germline V CDR1 and CDR2: LGHNA, YSLEER. CDR3 region: CASSQEPSGETQYF. The CDR3 DNA sequence: TGCGCCAGCAGCCAAGAACCCAGCGGAGAGACCCAGTACTTC.

The chain couples TRBV4-2 to TRBJ1-5; no firm D call. Germline V gene sequence: CDR1 LGHNA, CDR2 YNFKEQ. The V and J ends lost 0 bases and 5 bases respectively, with 11 bases between them. This CDR3 comprises 15 residues. The CDR3 loop reads CASSQDPGKDQPQHF. The CDR3 DNA reads TGTGCCAGCAGCCAAGATCCAGGTAAGGATCAGCCCCAGCATTTT.

The gene calls are TRBV7-2 and TRBJ2-1; D may be TRBD1 or TRBD2 (5 bases each). The CDR3 is made up of 16 amino acids. The germline V and J ends were trimmed by 5 bases and 3 bases, with 17 bases remaining between them. CDR1 is SGHTA and CDR2 is FQGNSA in the germline V gene. This CDR3 is CASSMGPLNLYNEQFF. CDR3 sequence (DNA): TGTGCCAGCAGCATGGGACCGCTTAACCTCTACAATGAGCAGTTCTTC.

This clone was found a few times. This chain links TRBV5-6 with TRBJ2-5, with D perhaps TRBD1 (7 bases). The V gene's germline CDR1 is SGHDT and CDR2 YYEEEE. The CDR3 runs 15 residues. Deletions cut 3 bases from V and 1 base from J, with 13 bases between. The CDR3 is CASSWGDSSQETQYF. CDR3 DNA: TGTGCCAGCAGCTGGGGGGACAGCTCCCAAGAGACCCAGTACTTC.

V is TRBV6-5 and J is TRBJ2-7, with no clear D. Germline CDR1 MNHEY, CDR2 SVGAGI. Between the trimmed V and J ends, which lost 0 bases and 4 bases, there was a span of 10 bases. The CDR3 length is 14 residues. As DNA, the CDR3 is TGTGCCAGCAGTTACTCCCCGTCCGGTTACGAGCAGTACTTC. Protein: CASSYSPSGYEQYF.

The chain couples TRBV7-6 to TRBJ1-2, with a weak D call TRBD1 (5 bases). CDR1 SGHVS and CDR2 FNYEAQ come from the germline V gene. There are 17 residues in the CDR3. Trimming stripped 5 bases from V and 1 base from J, with 20 bases between. The CDR3 sequence: CASSPRDLQAINYGYTF. CDR3 DNA: TGTGCCAGCAGCCCCCGGGACCTACAAGCAATTAACTATGGCTACACCTTC.

This clone was counted between two and nine times. The chain joins TRBV29-1 to TRBJ1-2; 7 nucleotides match TRBD1. Trimming removed 6 bases from V and 4 bases from J; junction bases left unmatched: 8. CDR3 length equals 13 residues. Germline lookup yields CDR1 SQVTM and CDR2 ANQGSEA. CDR3 amino acids: CSVAQTGTYGYTF. DNA of the CDR3: TGCAGCGTCGCCCAGACAGGGACCTATGGCTACACCTTC.

This clone was counted a few times. V usage is TRBV10-3 and J usage is TRBJ1-4; tentatively, D is TRBD1 (6 bases). The germline V and J ends were trimmed by 10 bases and 8 bases, with 14 bases remaining between them. This CDR3 is 12 amino acids long. The V gene's germline CDR1 is ENHRY and CDR2 SYGVKD. In DNA, the CDR3 is TGTGCCACCGGACAGCCTACCGAAAAACTGTTTTTT. Amino acid sequence: CATGQPTEKLFF.

This clone was observed once. The chain carries TRBV6-1 and TRBJ1-1, with no clear D. The CDR3 is made up of 13 amino acids. CDR1 MNHNS and CDR2 SASEGT come from the germline V gene. With 4 bases removed from V and 0 bases from J, the gap between germline ends came to 6 bases. CDR3 DNA: TGTGCCAGCAGTGCTGTGATGAACACTGAAGCTTTCTTT. Its protein product is CASSAVMNTEAFF.

The chain carries TRBV29-1 and TRBJ1-1, with a tentative D call TRBD1 (5 bases). The germline V gene has CDR1 SQVTM and CDR2 ANQGSEA. CDR3 size: 13 residues. V gave up 6 bases and J gave up 0 bases, with 11 bases separating them. CDR3 in DNA: TGCAGCGTAAGACAGAGACTGAACACTGAAGCTTTCTTT. Protein: CSVRQRLNTEAFF.

The genes are TRBV7-2 and TRBJ2-7, with TRBD1 identical over 9 bases. The CDR3 sequence is 16 residues long. Losses at the gene ends were 5 bases for V and 3 bases for J; bases not matched to a gene: 11. The germline gives CDR1 SGHTA, CDR2 FQGNSA. The DNA of the CDR3 is TGTGCCAGCAGCATCACCGGGACAGGGCTGTTCTACGAGCAGTACTTC. This codes for CASSITGTGLFYEQYF.